The 7 T cell receptor beta chains presented below share a single source sample, sequenced in a study of OX40 agonist ivuxolimab in advanced cancers. This table comes from immunoSEQ multiplex PCR, and its TCRdb copy is limited to in-frame clones, with some not included. The profile shows 77,000 or so clones, just under 80% of them singletons. The sample was CD4+ or CD8+ T cells sorted from blood, taken in a trial of the OX40 agonist ivuxolimab. These receptors all come from an adult with an advanced solid tumor such as melanoma, head and neck, liver or kidney cancer.

This clone is a singleton in its sample. The genes are TRBV2 and TRBJ1-5; D gene ambiguous. From germline, CDR1 is SNHLY and CDR2 FYNNEI. V gave up 7 bases and J gave up 3 bases, with 10 bases separating them. The CDR3 totals 13 residues. The CDR3 coding sequence is TGTGCCAGCAAGGTGAGGAACAATCAGCCCCAGCATTTT. The encoded protein is CASKVRNNQPQHF. The full variable domain, in which reference TRBV2 and TRBJ1-5 provide the parts outside the CDR3, is EPEVTQTPSHQVTQMGQEVILRCVPISNHLYFYWYRQILGQKVEFLVSFYNNEISEKSEIFDDQFSVERPDGSNFTLKIRSTKLEDSAMYFCASKVRNNQPQHFGDGTRLSIL.

CDR3 amino acids: CSVTGTVKGTEAFF. The CDR3 DNA is TGCAGCGTAACCGGGACCGTCAAGGGCACTGAAGCTTTCTTT. The chain has TRBV29-1 and TRBJ1-1; possible D gene TRBD1, 5 bases. Germline V gives CDR1 SQVTM, CDR2 ANQGSEA. Trimming took off 6 bases at V and 4 bases at J, with 18 bases between the two ends. CDR3 length: 14 residues.

The chain employs TRBV30 and TRBJ1-5; TRBD1 is a possible D gene (5 bases). The germline CDR1 and CDR2 sequences are GTSNPN and SVGIG (reference sequence). V shed 0 bases and J shed 2 bases, with 11 bases lying between them. The CDR3 contains 15 residues. The CDR3 DNA follows: TGTGCCTGGAGTGTTCCCAGGGCTGGCAATCAGCCCCAGCATTTT. As protein: CAWSVPRAGNQPQHF. The variable domain in full, with the rest retrieved from reference TRBV30 and TRBJ1-5, is SQTIHQWPATLVQPVGSPLSLECTVEGTSNPNLYWYRQAAGRGLQLLFYSVGIGQISSEVPQNLSASRPQDRQFILSSKKLLLSDSGFYLCAWSVPRAGNQPQHFGDGTRLSIL.

There are a few counts of this clone. V is TRBV7-8 and J is TRBJ1-4; D call uncertain. Trimming stripped 2 bases from V and 7 bases from J, with 8 bases between. Germline lookup yields CDR1 SGHVS and CDR2 FQNEAQ. This CDR3 comprises 13 residues. The CDR3 DNA follows: TGTGCCAGCAGCTTACTGGGAGGTGAAAAACTGTTTTTT. It codes for CASSLLGGEKLFF.

The rearrangement joins TRBV27 to TRBJ1-2; no clear D gene. V was clipped by 5 bases and J by 7 bases, with 11 bases between them. CDR3 size: 12 residues. Germline V gives CDR1 MNHEY, CDR2 SMNVEV (reference sequence). The CDR3 region has the DNA TGTGCCAGCAGTCCCCCAGAAGGTGGCTACACCTTC. Amino acids: CASSPPEGGYTF.

The CDR3 loop reads CASSFETSGYEQYF. The CDR3 region has the DNA TGTGCCAGCAGCTTCGAGACATCGGGCTACGAGCAGTACTTC. The J gene is TRBJ2-5, the V gene TRBV11-2; no firm D call. Judging by the DNA end, TRBJ2-7 fits better; the J call may be wrong. CDR3 length equals 14 residues. CDR1 and CDR2 (germline): SGHAT, FQNNGV.

This clone was picked up a small number of times. The chain has TRBV6-6 and TRBJ2-3; 7 nucleotides match TRBD1. V dropped 6 bases and J dropped 2; count of bases not matched to a gene: 8. There are 15 residues in the CDR3. The germline V gene encodes CDR1 MNHNY and CDR2 SVGAGI (reference sequence). The CDR3 bases are TGTGCCAGCAGGACTAACAGGGGTCTCACAGATACGCAGTATTTT. Translation gives CASRTNRGLTDTQYF.